This entry lists 23 T cell receptor beta chains sequenced from one sample in a study of T-cell memory formation after mild COVID-19. Via MiXCR, TCRdb re-called the 5' RACE reads, giving one row per CDR3 protein. The repertoire holds 250,000 to 350,000 distinct CDR3 sequences, about a sixth seen once, with approximately 23% in the top ten. The sample taken for sequencing was PBMCs or a T cell subset sorted from them (not recorded which). These receptors came from a man between 18 and 29 years old who had mild COVID-19 (a few samples of this study predate the infection). Cell type and time point are not known.

This clonotype occurred a few times. The rearrangement joins TRBV9 to TRBJ1-6; D perhaps matches TRBD1 (5 bases). The length of the CDR3 is 14 residues. Trimming took 3 bases from V and 7 from J, leaving 11 bases between them. The V gene's germline CDR1 is SGDLS and CDR2 YYNGEE. CDR3 coding DNA: TGTGCCAGCAGCGAGACAGCTCAGAATTCACCCCTCCACTTT. Its translation is CASSETAQNSPLHF. Full variable domain (remainder filled in from reference TRBV9 and TRBJ1-6): DSGVTQTPKHLITATGQRVTLRCSPRSGDLSVYWYQQSLDQGLQFLIQYYNGEERAKGNILERFSAQQFPDLHSELNLSSLELGDSALYFCASSETAQNSPLHFGNGTRLTVT.

Of note for this clonotype: One end of the junction does not line up with germline, which may come from a read error. V gene TRBV7-7 combines with J gene TRBJ2-5; the match to TRBD2 covers 8 bases. Germline loops: CDR1 SSHAT, CDR2 FNYEAQ (reference sequence). This CDR3 contains 14 residues. CDR3 DNA sequence: TGTGCTAGCAGCTCGGGACTAGTAGGAGAGACCCAGTACTTC. It translates to CASSSGLVGETQYF. Complete variable domain (other parts from reference TRBV7-7 and TRBJ2-5): GAGVSQSPRYKVTKRGQDVTLRCDPISSHATLYWYQQALGQGPEFLTYFNYEAQPDKSGLPSDRFSAERPEGSISTLTIQRTEQRDSAMYRCASSSGLVGETQYFGPGTRLLVL.

The chain uses TRBV4-3 and TRBJ2-3; 9 bases fit TRBD2. Per the germline V gene, CDR1 is LGHNA and CDR2 is YSLEER. Trimming cost V 4 bases and J 0 bases; bases outside gene matches: 8. This CDR3 is built from 17 residues. The CDR3 loop is CASSRGSGGLSTDTQYF. In DNA form, the CDR3 reads TGCGCCAGCAGCCGCGGTAGCGGGGGCCTTAGCACAGATACGCAGTATTTT.

Ten or more counts support this clonotype. The V gene is TRBV4-2, the J gene TRBJ2-4; 8 bases are a match to TRBD2. The germline V gene encodes CDR1 LGHNA and CDR2 YNFKEQ. The CDR3 has 17 amino acids. Trimming removed 0 bases from V and 0 bases from J; junction bases left unmatched: 4. For the CDR3, the DNA is TGTGCCAGCAGCCAAGATCGGGAGGGGCCAGCCAAAAACATTCAGTACTTC. Translating it yields CASSQDREGPAKNIQYF.

This clonotype was found a few times. This chain joins TRBV6-6 and TRBJ2-7, with D possibly called TRBD1 or TRBD2 (6 bases each). Per germline, CDR1 MNHNY and CDR2 SVGAGI (reference sequence). The CDR3 contains 15 residues. Between the trimmed V and J ends, which lost 8 bases and 7 bases, there was a span of 24 bases. CDR3 in amino acids: CASANRGPPLGEQYV. Here the CDR3 DNA reads TGTGCCAGCGCTAACCGGGGGCCCCCCTTGGGTGAGCAGTACGTC.

This clonotype has just a few counts. The rearrangement uses TRBV12-3 or TRBV12-4 and TRBJ1-2; no firm D call. V was pared by 6 bases and J by 3 bases, with 14 bases between. CDR3 size: 14 residues. CDR3 sequence: CASSPRTDYYGYTF. CDR3 nucleotides: TGTGCCAGCAGCCCCCGGACGGACTACTATGGCTACACCTTC.

This chain joins TRBV7-2 and TRBJ2-7, with D perhaps given as TRBD1 or TRBD2 (5 bases each). V was clipped by 2 bases and J by 3 bases, with 14 bases between them. The CDR3 contains 15 residues. Per germline, CDR1 SGHTA and CDR2 FQGNSA. CDR3 protein: CASSLSGRASYEQYF. The CDR3 DNA reads as TGTGCCAGCAGCTTATCGGGACGGGCAAGCTACGAGCAGTACTTC.

The chain uses TRBV20-1 and TRBJ2-4, with D perhaps matching TRBD1 or TRBD2 (5 bases each). The CDR3 totals 15 residues. V was clipped by 2 bases and J by 4 bases, with 15 bases between them. Looked up from germline, CDR1 is DFQATT and CDR2 is SNEGSKA (reference sequence). The CDR3 nucleotides read TGCAGTGCTAGACCTCGGGACGGTTCAAAAAACATTCAGTACTTC. It is translated as CSARPRDGSKNIQYF.

This clonotype was counted only a few times. The chain joins TRBV29-1 to TRBJ1-2; D is perhaps TRBD1 (5 bases). Germline lookup yields CDR1 SQVTM and CDR2 ANQGSEA. V was cut by 7 bases and J by 0 bases, with 21 bases left in between. This CDR3 contains 16 residues. The CDR3 coding sequence is TGCAGCGCCTACAAGGCGGGGACCCTAACTAACTATGGCTACACCTTC. Protein: CSAYKAGTLTNYGYTF.

The gene calls are TRBV6-2 or TRBV6-3 and TRBJ2-3; D is undetermined. The germline CDR1 and CDR2 sequences are MNHEY and SVGEGT. V lost 2 bases and J lost 4, with 4 bases in between. This CDR3 spans 12 amino acids. The CDR3 is CASSYVADTQYF. DNA for the CDR3: TGTGCCAGCAGTTACGTGGCAGATACGCAGTATTTT.

This clonotype was counted only a few times. The rearrangement joins TRBV29-1 to TRBJ2-7; D unclear. The ends were cut back, 7 bases at V and 3 bases at J, with 13 bases in the middle. This CDR3 spans 12 amino acids. Looked up from germline, CDR1 is SQVTM and CDR2 is ANQGSEA. In DNA form, the CDR3 reads TGCAGCGCCTACGACCTAGTCTACGAGCAGTACTTC. Protein: CSAYDLVYEQYF.

Ten or more counts support this clonotype. The chain combines TRBV20-1 with TRBJ2-4; D might be TRBD1 (6 bases). V was trimmed by 0 bases and J by 0 bases, leaving 12 bases between them. This CDR3 is built from 16 residues. Per germline, CDR1 DFQATT and CDR2 SNEGSKA (reference sequence). In DNA form, the CDR3 reads TGCAGTGCTAGAGATTTGGGGGCCCTAGCCAAAAACATTCAGTACTTC. Translated, it gives CSARDLGALAKNIQYF.

This clonotype was counted only a few times. The genes are TRBV4-3 and TRBJ2-2; D is undetermined. The V end was cut by 1 base, the J end by 0 bases, with 6 bases between. The germline V gene has CDR1 LGHNA and CDR2 YSLEER. The CDR3 contains 15 residues. The CDR3 nucleotides are TGCGCCAGCAGCCAAGGCCTTTCGAACACCGGGGAGCTGTTTTTT. Amino acid sequence: CASSQGLSNTGELFF.

The chain combines TRBV7-2 with TRBJ1-3; D not resolved. The germline gives CDR1 SGHTA, CDR2 FQGNSA. The CDR3 runs to 14 residues. The V end lost 5 bases, the J end lost 6 bases, and 14 bases lay between the germline ends. CDR3 in amino acids: CASSRPFGLNTIYF. CDR3 DNA sequence: TGTGCCAGCAGCCGTCCCTTCGGTTTAAACACCATATATTTT. The full variable domain, with the rest looked up from reference TRBV7-2 and TRBJ1-3, is GAGVSQSPSNKVTEKGKDVELRCDPISGHTALYWYRQSLGQGLEFLIYFQGNSAPDKSGLPSDRFSAERTGGSVSTLTIQRTQQEDSAVYLCASSRPFGLNTIYFGEGSWLTVV.

The chain has TRBV30 and TRBJ1-2, with a tentative D call TRBD1 (5 bases). Trimming stripped 8 bases from V and 0 bases from J, with 13 bases between. Germline values: CDR1 GTSNPN, CDR2 SVGIG (reference sequence). The CDR3 sequence is 13 residues long. The chain's CDR3 is CAVGRGANYGYTF. CDR3 in DNA: TGTGCCGTTGGACGGGGCGCTAACTATGGCTACACCTTC.

This chain connects TRBV12-5 to TRBJ2-6; D remains unclear. Per germline, CDR1 LGHNT and CDR2 FRNRAP. V lost 3 bases to trimming and J lost 3 bases, with 12 bases between them. CDR3 length equals 16 residues. The CDR3 loop reads CASGLPIVGGANVLTF. The DNA for the CDR3 is TGTGCTAGTGGTTTACCCATTGTGGGTGGGGCCAACGTCCTGACTTTC.

V is TRBV9 and J is TRBJ1-2, with D possibly being TRBD1 (6 bases). The germline V gene encodes CDR1 SGDLS and CDR2 YYNGEE. Deletions cut 6 bases from V and 0 bases from J, with 12 bases between. This CDR3 spans 14 amino acids. This chain's CDR3 is CASKGERPNYGYTF. CDR3 bases: TGTGCCAGCAAGGGGGAGAGACCTAACTATGGCTACACCTTC.

The chain recombines TRBV6-2 or TRBV6-3 with TRBJ2-1; 7 bases match TRBD1. CDR3 length: 14 residues. V was clipped by 5 bases and J by 8 bases; unmatched bases: 9. Germline CDR1 reads MNHEY; CDR2 reads SVGEGT. CDR3 loop: CASSLTDRAHEQFF. DNA for the CDR3: TGTGCCAGCAGTCTAACAGACAGGGCGCATGAGCAGTTCTTC.

This clonotype was counted a few times. V and J are TRBV15 and TRBJ2-2; 8 bases are a match to TRBD2. Looked up from germline, CDR1 is LNHNV and CDR2 is YYDKDF (reference sequence). V gave up 0 bases and J gave up 4 bases; unmatched junction bases: 7. The CDR3 totals 17 residues. CDR3 in amino acids: CATSRDRRRGVTGELFF. CDR3 nucleotides: TGTGCCACCAGCAGAGATCGGCGGCGGGGGGTCACCGGGGAGCTGTTTTTT.

The CDR3 reads CASSQVVGQDREKLFF. The CDR3 region has the DNA TGCGCCAGCAGCCAAGTTGTCGGACAGGATCGGGAAAAACTGTTTTTT. The chain is built from TRBV4-1 and TRBJ1-4, with 7 positions matching TRBD1. The V and J ends lost 1 base and 8 bases, in that order; junction bases with no gene match: 10. Germline assignment: CDR1 MGHRA and CDR2 YSYEKL. This CDR3 contains 16 residues.

The rearrangement joins TRBV28 to TRBJ1-5; TRBD1 is a possible D gene (6 bases). The length of the CDR3 is 13 residues. CDR1 is MDHEN and CDR2 is SYDVKM in the germline V gene. V was clipped by 5 bases and J by 6 bases, with 11 bases between them. The CDR3 loop is CASSTFRGQPQHF. For the CDR3, the DNA is TGTGCCAGCAGTACCTTCAGGGGTCAGCCCCAGCATTTT.

This chain uses TRBV20-1 with TRBJ1-2; 8 bases map to TRBD1. Germline-derived CDR1 and CDR2 are DFQATT and SNEGSKA (reference sequence). V shed 0 bases and J 8 bases; nucleotides not matched to a gene: 11. The CDR3 covers 15 residues. The CDR3 sequence: CSARDRNRGVSGYTF. The DNA of the CDR3 is TGCAGTGCTAGAGATCGAAACAGGGGGGTTAGCGGCTACACCTTC.

The V gene is TRBV12-3 or TRBV12-4, the J gene TRBJ2-4, with TRBD2 identical over 7 bases. CDR3 length equals 17 residues. V lost 7 bases, J lost 1 base, and 13 bases stayed unmatched. The CDR3 DNA follows: TGTGCCAGCACCTCCCGCCCCCGGGGGGTTGCCAAAAACATTCAGTACTTC. It specifies CASTSRPRGVAKNIQYF.